The rows below give T cell receptor beta chains drawn from one sample of a study of cytomegalovirus exposure and HLA in healthy donors. The data were produced by immunoSEQ multiplex PCR, yet TCRdb's version contains in-frame clones alone and is incomplete. The sample has 150,000 to 200,000 clones; approximately 84% are singletons. The source material was PBMCs. These receptor sequences come from a man in his thirties or forties in good health and CMV-seronegative. Each CDR3 is given with its conserved first and last residue. The D gene is left open where the match is weak. Not all rows give a size; the values are once, few, many and, for expanded clones, a class.

clone size: -; D gene: -; V gene: TRBV7-3; J gene: TRBJ2-5; CDR3 protein: CASSSQGMETQYF; CDR3 DNA: TGTGCCAGCAGCTCGCAGGGAATGGAGACCCAGTACTTC
clone size: -; D gene: TRBD2; V gene: TRBV7-7; J gene: TRBJ2-2; CDR3 protein: CASSRGLAGGTGELFF; CDR3 DNA: TGTGCCAGCAGCCGCGGACTAGCGGGAGGAACCGGGGAGCTGTTTTTT
clone size: few; D gene: TRBD1; V gene: TRBV19; J gene: TRBJ2-3; CDR3 protein: CASRTQGEGTDTQYF; CDR3 DNA: TGTGCCAGTAGAACACAGGGGGAGGGCACAGATACGCAGTATTTT
clone size: -; D gene: -; V gene: TRBV4-2; J gene: TRBJ2-7; CDR3 protein: CASSQDKGWAYEQYF; CDR3 DNA: TGTGCCAGCAGCCAAGATAAGGGGTGGGCCTACGAGCAGTACTTC
clone size: -; D gene: -; V gene: TRBV4-2; J gene: TRBJ2-5; CDR3 protein: CASSHLPGTRETQYF; CDR3 DNA: TGTGCCAGCAGCCACCTTCCGGGTACTAGGGAGACCCAGTACTTC
clone size: -; D gene: -; V gene: TRBV12-2; J gene: TRBJ1-1; CDR3 protein: CASRLALVRGANTEAFF; CDR3 DNA: TGTGCAAGTCGCTTAGCGCTTGTCAGGGGTGCGAACACTGAAGCTTTCTTT
clone size: -; D gene: -; V gene: TRBV7-6; J gene: TRBJ1-3; CDR3 protein: CASSIAGGNTIYF; CDR3 DNA: TGTGCCAGCAGCATCGCCGGGGGAAACACCATATATTTT
clone size: -; D gene: -; V gene: TRBV2; J gene: TRBJ2-7; CDR3 protein: CASLQPYEQYF; CDR3 DNA: TGTGCCAGCTTACAGCCTTACGAGCAGTACTTC
clone size: -; D gene: -; V gene: TRBV14; J gene: TRBJ2-4; CDR3 protein: CASSQGGAVGQYF; CDR3 DNA: TGTGCCAGCAGCCAAGGGGGAGCGGTCGGACAGTACTTC
clone size: -; D gene: -; V gene: TRBV28; J gene: TRBJ1-2; CDR3 protein: CASSYAGQGVGGYTF; CDR3 DNA: TGTGCCAGCAGTTACGCGGGGCAGGGAGTGGGTGGCTACACCTTC